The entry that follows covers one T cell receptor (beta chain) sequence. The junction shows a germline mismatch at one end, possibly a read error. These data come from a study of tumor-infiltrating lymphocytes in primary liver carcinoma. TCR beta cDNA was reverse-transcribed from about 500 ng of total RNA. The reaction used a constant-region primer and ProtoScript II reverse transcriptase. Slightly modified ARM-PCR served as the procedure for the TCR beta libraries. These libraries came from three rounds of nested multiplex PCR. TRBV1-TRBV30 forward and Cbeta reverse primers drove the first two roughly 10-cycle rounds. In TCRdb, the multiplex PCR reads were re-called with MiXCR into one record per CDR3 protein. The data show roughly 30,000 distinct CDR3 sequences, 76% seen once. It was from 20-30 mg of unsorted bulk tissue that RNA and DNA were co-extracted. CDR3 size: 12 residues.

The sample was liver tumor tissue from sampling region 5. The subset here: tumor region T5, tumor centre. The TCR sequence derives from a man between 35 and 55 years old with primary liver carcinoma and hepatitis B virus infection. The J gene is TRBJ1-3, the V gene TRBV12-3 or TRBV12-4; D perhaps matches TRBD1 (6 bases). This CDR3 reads CARTLGGNAIYF. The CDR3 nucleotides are TGTGCCAGGACTCTAGGGGGAAACGCCATATATTTT.